This entry is about one T cell receptor (beta chain). Assay used: immunoSEQ multiplex PCR; TCRdb lists only in-frame clones, some missing. The table shows about 73,000 clones, with 90% to 95% occurring only once. The data originate from a study of cytomegalovirus exposure and HLA in healthy donors. The germline CDR1 and CDR2 sequences are LNHDA and SQIVND (reference sequence). CDR3 length equals 14 residues. Losses at the gene ends were 4 bases for V and 4 bases for J; bases not matched to a gene: 6. The sequencing sample was made of PBMCs. The V and J genes are TRBV19 and TRBJ1-1; 7 nucleotides align to TRBD1. This TCR derives from a woman between 18 and 29 years old in good health and CMV-seropositive. The chain's CDR3 is CASSTGQQLTEAFF. The CDR3 DNA is TGTGCCAGTAGTACGGGACAGCAACTCACTGAAGCTTTCTTT.